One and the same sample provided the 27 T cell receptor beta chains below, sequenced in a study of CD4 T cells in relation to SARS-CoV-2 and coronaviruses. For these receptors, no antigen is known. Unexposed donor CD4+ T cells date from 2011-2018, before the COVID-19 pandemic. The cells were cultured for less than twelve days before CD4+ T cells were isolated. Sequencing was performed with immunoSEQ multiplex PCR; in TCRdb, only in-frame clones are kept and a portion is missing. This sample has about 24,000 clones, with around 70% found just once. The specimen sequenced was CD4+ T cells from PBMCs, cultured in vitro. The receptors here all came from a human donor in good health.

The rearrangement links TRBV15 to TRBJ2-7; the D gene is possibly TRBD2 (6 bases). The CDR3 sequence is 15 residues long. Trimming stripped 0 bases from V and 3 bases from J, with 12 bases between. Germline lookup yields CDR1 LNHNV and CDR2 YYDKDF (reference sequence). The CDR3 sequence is CATSREKREYYEQYF. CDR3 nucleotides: TGTGCCACCAGCAGAGAGAAACGGGAGTACTACGAGCAGTACTTC.

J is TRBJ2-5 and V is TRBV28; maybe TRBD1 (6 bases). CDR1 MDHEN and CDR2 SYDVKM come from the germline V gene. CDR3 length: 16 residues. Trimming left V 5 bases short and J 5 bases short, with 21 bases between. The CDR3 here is CASSIPQGNPGETQYF. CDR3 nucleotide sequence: TGTGCCAGCAGTATCCCCCAGGGGAATCCGGGGGAGACCCAGTACTTC.

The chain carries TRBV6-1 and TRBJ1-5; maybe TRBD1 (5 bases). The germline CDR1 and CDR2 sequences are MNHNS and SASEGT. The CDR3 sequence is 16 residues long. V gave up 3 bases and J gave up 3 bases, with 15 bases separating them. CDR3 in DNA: TGTGCCAGCAGTGACCAGGGCGCTCAGTTCAATCAGCCCCAGCATTTT. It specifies CASSDQGAQFNQPQHF.

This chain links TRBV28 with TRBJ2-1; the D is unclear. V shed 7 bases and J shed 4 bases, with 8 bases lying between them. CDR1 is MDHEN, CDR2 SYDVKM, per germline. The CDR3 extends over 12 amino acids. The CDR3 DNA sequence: TGTGCCAGCACCTCGAGGTACAATGAGCAGTTCTTC. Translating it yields CASTSRYNEQFF.

The CDR3 protein is CASSHGEETQYF. CDR3 coding DNA: TGTGCCAGCAGCCATGGAGAAGAGACCCAGTACTTC. The V gene is TRBV7-6, the J gene TRBJ2-5; D is unclear. The CDR3 has 12 amino acids. Germline values: CDR1 SGHVS, CDR2 FNYEAQ. V was shortened by 5 bases and J by 3 bases, with 7 bases between the two germline ends.

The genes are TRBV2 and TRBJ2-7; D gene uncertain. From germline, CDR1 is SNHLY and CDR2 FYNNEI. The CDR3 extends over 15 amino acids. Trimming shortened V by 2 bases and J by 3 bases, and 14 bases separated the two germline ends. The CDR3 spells CASSESYLLSYEQYF. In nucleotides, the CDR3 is TGTGCCAGCAGTGAATCGTACTTACTAAGCTACGAGCAGTACTTC.

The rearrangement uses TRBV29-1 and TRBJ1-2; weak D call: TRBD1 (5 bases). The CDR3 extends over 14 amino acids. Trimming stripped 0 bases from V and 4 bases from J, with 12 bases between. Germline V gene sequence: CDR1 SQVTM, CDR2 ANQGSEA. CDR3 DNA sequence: TGCAGCGTTGAAGAGGGGGAGGGCGGCTATGGCTACACCTTC. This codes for CSVEEGEGGYGYTF.

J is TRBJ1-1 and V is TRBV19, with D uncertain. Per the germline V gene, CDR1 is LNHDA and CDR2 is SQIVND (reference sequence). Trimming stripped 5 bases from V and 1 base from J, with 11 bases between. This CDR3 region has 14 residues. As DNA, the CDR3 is TGTGCCAGTAGTGGGTTACAGCGGAACACTGAAGCTTTCTTT. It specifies CASSGLQRNTEAFF.

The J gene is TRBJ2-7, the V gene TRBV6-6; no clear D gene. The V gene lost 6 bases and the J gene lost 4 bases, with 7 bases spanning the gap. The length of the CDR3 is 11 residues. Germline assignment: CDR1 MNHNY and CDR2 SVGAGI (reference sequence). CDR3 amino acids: CASRRTYEQYF. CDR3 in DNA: TGTGCCAGCAGACGAACTTACGAGCAGTACTTC.

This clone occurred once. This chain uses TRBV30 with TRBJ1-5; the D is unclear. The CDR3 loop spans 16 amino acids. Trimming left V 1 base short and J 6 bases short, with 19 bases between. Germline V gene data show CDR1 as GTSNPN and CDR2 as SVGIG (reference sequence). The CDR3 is CAWSGGAPNSGQPQHF. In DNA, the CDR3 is TGTGCCTGGAGTGGCGGCGCCCCTAATTCTGGTCAGCCCCAGCATTTT.

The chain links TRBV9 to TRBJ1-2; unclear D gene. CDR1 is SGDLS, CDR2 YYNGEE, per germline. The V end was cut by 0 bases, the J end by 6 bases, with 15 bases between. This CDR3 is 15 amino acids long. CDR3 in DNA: TGTGCCAGCAGCGTAGGTCGGCGCCGGTCGGATGGCTACACCTTC. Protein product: CASSVGRRRSDGYTF.

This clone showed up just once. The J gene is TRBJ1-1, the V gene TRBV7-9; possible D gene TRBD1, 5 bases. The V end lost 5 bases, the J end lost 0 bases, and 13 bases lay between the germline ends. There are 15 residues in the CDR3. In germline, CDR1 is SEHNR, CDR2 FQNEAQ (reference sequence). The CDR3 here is CASSPGTWMNTEAFF. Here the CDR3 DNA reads TGTGCCAGCAGCCCCGGGACTTGGATGAACACTGAAGCTTTCTTT.

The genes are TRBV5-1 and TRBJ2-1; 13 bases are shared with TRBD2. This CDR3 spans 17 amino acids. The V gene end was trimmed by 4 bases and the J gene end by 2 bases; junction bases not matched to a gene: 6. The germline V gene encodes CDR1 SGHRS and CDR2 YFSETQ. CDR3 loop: CASSGFGTSGTYNEQFF. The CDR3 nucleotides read TGCGCCAGCAGCGGATTTGGGACTAGCGGGACCTACAATGAGCAGTTCTTC.

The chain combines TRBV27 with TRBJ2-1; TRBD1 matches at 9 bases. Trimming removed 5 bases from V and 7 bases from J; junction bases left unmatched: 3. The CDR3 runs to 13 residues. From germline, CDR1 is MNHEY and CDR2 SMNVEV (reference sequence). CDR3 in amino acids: CASSPGQGNEQFF. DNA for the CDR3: TGTGCCAGCAGTCCGGGACAGGGAAATGAGCAGTTCTTC.

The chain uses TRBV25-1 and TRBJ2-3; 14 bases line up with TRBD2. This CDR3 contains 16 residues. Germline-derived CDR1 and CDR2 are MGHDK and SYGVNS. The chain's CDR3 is CATKGGLAGVGDTQYF. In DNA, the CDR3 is TGTGCTACCAAAGGGGGACTAGCGGGAGTTGGAGATACGCAGTATTTT.

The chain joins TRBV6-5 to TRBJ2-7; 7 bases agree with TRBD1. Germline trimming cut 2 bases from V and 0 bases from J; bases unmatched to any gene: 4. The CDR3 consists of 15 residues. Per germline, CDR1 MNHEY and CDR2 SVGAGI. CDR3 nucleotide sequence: TGTGCCAGCAGTTACGATGGGGACAGCTCCTACGAGCAGTACTTC. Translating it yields CASSYDGDSSYEQYF.

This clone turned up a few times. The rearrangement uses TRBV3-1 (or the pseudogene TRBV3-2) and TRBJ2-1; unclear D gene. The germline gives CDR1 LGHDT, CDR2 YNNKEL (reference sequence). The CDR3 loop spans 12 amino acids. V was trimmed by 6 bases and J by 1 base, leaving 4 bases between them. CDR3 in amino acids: CASSPSYNEQFF. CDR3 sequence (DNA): TGTGCCAGCAGTCCTTCCTACAATGAGCAGTTCTTC.

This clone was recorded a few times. The CDR3 here is CASSFRDREASGGTDTQYF. Written as DNA, the CDR3 is TGTGCCAGCAGCTTCCGGGACAGGGAAGCTAGCGGGGGCACAGATACGCAGTATTTT. The chain links TRBV7-9 to TRBJ2-3; D may correspond to TRBD1 or TRBD2 (9 bases each). Germline V lookup: CDR1 SEHNR, CDR2 FQNEAQ (reference sequence). This CDR3 has 19 residues. The V end was cut by 3 bases, the J end by 1 base, with 23 bases between.

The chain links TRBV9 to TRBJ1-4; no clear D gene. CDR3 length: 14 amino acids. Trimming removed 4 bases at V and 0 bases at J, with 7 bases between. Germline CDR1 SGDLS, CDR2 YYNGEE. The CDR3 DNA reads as TGTGCCAGCAGCCAAGATACAACTAATGAAAAACTGTTTTTT. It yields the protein CASSQDTTNEKLFF. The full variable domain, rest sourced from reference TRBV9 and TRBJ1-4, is DSGVTQTPKHLITATGQRVTLRCSPRSGDLSVYWYQQSLDQGLQFLIQYYNGEERAKGNILERFSAQQFPDLHSELNLSSLELGDSALYFCASSQDTTNEKLFFGSGTQLSVL.

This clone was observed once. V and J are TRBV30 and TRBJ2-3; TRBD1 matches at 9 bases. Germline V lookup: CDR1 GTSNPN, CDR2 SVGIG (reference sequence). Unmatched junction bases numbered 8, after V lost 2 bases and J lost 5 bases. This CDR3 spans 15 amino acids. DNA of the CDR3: TGTGCCTGGAGTACGAAGGGACAGGGTCAAGATACGCAGTATTTT. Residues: CAWSTKGQGQDTQYF.

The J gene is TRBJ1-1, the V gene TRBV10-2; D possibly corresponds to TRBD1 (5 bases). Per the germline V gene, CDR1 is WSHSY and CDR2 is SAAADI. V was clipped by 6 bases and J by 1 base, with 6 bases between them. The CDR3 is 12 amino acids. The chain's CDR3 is CASRQGNTEAFF. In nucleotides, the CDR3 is TGCGCCAGCAGGCAGGGGAACACTGAAGCTTTCTTT.

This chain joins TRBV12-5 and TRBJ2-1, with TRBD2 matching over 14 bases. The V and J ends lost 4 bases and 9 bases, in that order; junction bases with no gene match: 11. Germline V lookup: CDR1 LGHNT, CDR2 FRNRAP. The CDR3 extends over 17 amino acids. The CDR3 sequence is CASGWTGTSGSSGEQFF. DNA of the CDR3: TGTGCTAGTGGTTGGACCGGGACTAGCGGGAGCAGTGGTGAGCAGTTCTTC.

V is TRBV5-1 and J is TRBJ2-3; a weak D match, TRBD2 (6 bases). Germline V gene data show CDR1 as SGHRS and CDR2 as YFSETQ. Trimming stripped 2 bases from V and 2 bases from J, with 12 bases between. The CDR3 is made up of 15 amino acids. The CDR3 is CASSLATGDTDTQYF. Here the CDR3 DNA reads TGCGCCAGCAGCTTAGCCACGGGGGACACAGATACGCAGTATTTT.

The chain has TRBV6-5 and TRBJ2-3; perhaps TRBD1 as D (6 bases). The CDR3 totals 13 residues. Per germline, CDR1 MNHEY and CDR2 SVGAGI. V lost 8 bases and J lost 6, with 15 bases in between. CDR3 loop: CASLPRGRDTQYF. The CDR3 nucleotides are TGTGCCAGCTTGCCCAGGGGCCGGGATACGCAGTATTTT.

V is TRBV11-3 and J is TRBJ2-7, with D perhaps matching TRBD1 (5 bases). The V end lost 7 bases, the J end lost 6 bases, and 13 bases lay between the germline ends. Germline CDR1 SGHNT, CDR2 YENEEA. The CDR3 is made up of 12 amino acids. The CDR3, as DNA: TGTGCCAGCATCGTTCCAGGGTTCGAGCAGTACTTC. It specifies CASIVPGFEQYF. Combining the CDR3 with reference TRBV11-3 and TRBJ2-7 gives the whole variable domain EAGVVQSPRYKIIEKKQPVAFWCNPISGHNTLYWYLQNLGQGPELLIRYENEEAVDDSQLPKDRFSAERLKGVDSTLKIQPAELGDSAVYLCASIVPGFEQYFGPGTRLTVT.

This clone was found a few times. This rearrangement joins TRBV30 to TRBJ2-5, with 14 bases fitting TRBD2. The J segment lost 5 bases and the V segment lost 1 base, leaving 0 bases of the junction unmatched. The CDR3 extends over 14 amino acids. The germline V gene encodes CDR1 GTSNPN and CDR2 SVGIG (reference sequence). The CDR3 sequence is CAWSGLAGGETQYF. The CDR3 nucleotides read TGTGCCTGGAGTGGACTAGCGGGAGGGGAGACCCAGTACTTC.

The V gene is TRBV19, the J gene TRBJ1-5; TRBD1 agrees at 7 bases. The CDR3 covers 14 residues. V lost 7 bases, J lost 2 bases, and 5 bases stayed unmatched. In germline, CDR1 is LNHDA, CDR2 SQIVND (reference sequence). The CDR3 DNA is TGTGCCAGTAACACCAGGGGGGGCAATCAGCCCCAGCATTTT. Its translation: CASNTRGGNQPQHF.